The clone carrying this T cell receptor (beta chain) has a handful of counts. Its antigen is unidentified. Deletions cut 2 bases from V and 4 bases from J, with 9 bases between. CDR3 length: 13 residues. Germline values: CDR1 GTSNPN, CDR2 SVGIG (reference sequence). Described time point: sample taken at primary tumor resection. No cell sorting; template was whole RNA from tumor, lung tissue or PBMC. Patients with untreated early-stage non-small cell lung cancer, numbering around 71, were the donors. Unique molecular identifiers, one per molecule, were present on every TCR cDNA molecule. TCRdb re-derived calls from the 5' RACE reads in MiXCR, one entry per CDR3 protein. Of about 50,000 distinct CDR3 sequences in the sample, around 7.6% were seen once. These data are taken from a study of spatial heterogeneity in lung cancer. Overall study: The average count in raw reads for each unique TCR and UMI combination exceeded eight appearances. Study results and caveats: Among blood samples, ubiquitous expanded tumor TCRs appeared more at resection than at follow-up.

The sample here was PBMCs, taken at surgery. The gene calls are TRBV30 and TRBJ1-5, with a tentative D call TRBD1 (5 bases). This receptor was taken from a female donor with early-stage non-small cell lung cancer. CDR3 sequence (DNA): TGTGCCTGGAGTCCCACAGGTAATCAGCCCCAGCATTTT. Translated: CAWSPTGNQPQHF.